This T cell receptor (beta chain) was obtained from a study of cytomegalovirus exposure and HLA in healthy donors. At the level of the study: Among the approximately 400 donors who were genotyped, roughly 86% fell in the genetic ancestry cluster that is associated with self-reported Caucasian donors.

About this clone: Its antigen is undetermined.

With 7 bases clipped from V and 8 bases from J, the junction kept 16 bases outside the gene matches. Germline-derived CDR1 and CDR2 are MNHEY and SMNVEV (reference sequence). The CDR3 sequence is 16 residues long. In the PCR, 60 Vbeta and 13 Jbeta primers were used. The data were produced by immunoSEQ multiplex PCR, yet TCRdb's version contains in-frame clones alone and is incomplete. This sample carries about 160,000 clones, 84% of them seen once, and the ten largest clones take around 1%. Notes on the study in general: Available immune exposure information covered CMV serostatus only.

Input material: PBMCs. The TCR was taken from a man aged 25-45 years in good health and CMV-seronegative. The V call is TRBV27, the J call TRBJ2-7; 11 bases are a match to TRBD2. The CDR3 loop reads CASNRGLAGGRGKQYF. Here the CDR3 DNA reads TGTGCCAGCAATAGAGGGCTAGCGGGGGGACGCGGTAAGCAGTACTTC.